These 11 T cell receptor beta chains were all obtained from the same sample, sequenced in a study of metastatic and nonmetastatic thyroid tumors. TCRdb reassembled clones from the PCR reads with MiXCR. Among about 15,000 clones listed, roughly a fifth were seen once. Nobody among the patients had been given any treatment before thyroid surgery. The source material was blood. Receptor source: a female donor with papillary thyroid cancer or a benign thyroid nodule (not recorded which). Some clones in this sample may be carry-over from other donors' samples.

The chain carries TRBV11-1 and TRBJ2-3, with D unresolved. The V and J ends lost 1 base and 3 bases respectively, with 14 bases between them. The CDR3 has 16 amino acids. The germline CDR1 and CDR2 sequences are SGHAT and FQDESV (reference sequence). The CDR3 nucleotides are TGTGCCAGCAGCTTAGTGGGCCTAAGTGGTACAGATACGCAGTATTTT. Encoded protein: CASSLVGLSGTDTQYF.

By share of the sample, this clone is medium-sized. The gene calls are TRBV27 and TRBJ2-2, with 13 bases fitting TRBD2. V gave up 3 bases and J gave up 0 bases; unmatched junction bases: 13. Germline V gives CDR1 MNHEY, CDR2 SMNVEV (reference sequence). The CDR3 is 21 residues long. The CDR3 DNA reads as TGTGCCAGCAGTTTCAGTTTTCCGGGACTAGCGGGACCTACGAACACCGGGGAGCTGTTTTTT. It yields the protein CASSFSFPGLAGPTNTGELFF.

Turning to this clone: Mismatch with germline at one junction end may stem from a read error. The chain employs TRBV9 and TRBJ2-1, with D perhaps matching TRBD1 (5 bases). CDR1 SGDLS and CDR2 YYNGEE come from the germline V gene. The CDR3 spans 13 residues. Written as DNA, the CDR3 is TGTGCCTGCAGCGCCACAGGATACAATGAGCAGTTCTTC. The encoded protein is CACSATGYNEQFF.

This clone has only one observation. As the CDR3 is not closed by the conserved phenylalanine or tryptophan, this likely results from a read error. The CDR3 sequence: CSTRLGDASYNEQFL. The CDR3 nucleotides are TGCAGTACTCGACTAGGAGACGCCTCCTACAATGAGCAGTTCTTA. The V call is TRBV20-1, the J call TRBJ2-1; TRBD2 is a possible D gene (6 bases). With 8 bases removed from V and 0 bases from J, the gap between germline ends came to 17 bases. The CDR3 has 15 residues. Germline V CDR1 and CDR2: DFQATT, SNEGSKA (reference sequence).

CDR3 DNA sequence: TGTGCCAGCAGTTTACCCCCCCCCGAGGACGGAAACACCATATATTTT. Amino acid sequence: CASSLPPPEDGNTIYF. V gene TRBV28 combines with J gene TRBJ1-3, with D uncertain. This CDR3 is built from 16 residues. The germline V gene encodes CDR1 MDHEN and CDR2 SYDVKM. The ends were cut back, 2 bases at V and 4 bases at J, with 15 bases in the middle.

This clone has ten or more counts. This rearrangement joins TRBV11-2 to TRBJ1-1, with 7 positions matching TRBD1. CDR3 length: 14 residues. Germline V lookup: CDR1 SGHAT, CDR2 FQNNGV. The junction had 4 bases not matched to a gene; V was cut back by 5 bases and J by 1 base. The CDR3 loop reads CASSEGQPNTEAFF. In nucleotides, the CDR3 is TGTGCCAGCAGCGAGGGACAGCCGAACACTGAAGCTTTCTTT.

This clone is medium-sized (0.01 to 0.1%). CDR3 in DNA: TGCAGTCCCAGGTTCCGGGCCGCGGCACTCGATACGCAGTATTTT. Protein sequence: CSPRFRAAALDTQYF. The chain joins TRBV20-1 to TRBJ2-3; the D is unclear. The germline gives CDR1 DFQATT, CDR2 SNEGSKA (reference sequence). The CDR3 is 15 residues long. Trimming shortened V by 8 bases and J by 6 bases, and 24 bases separated the two germline ends.

There are many counts of this clone. The V call is TRBV20-1, the J call TRBJ2-2; D call uncertain. Trimming shortened V by 5 bases and J by 0 bases, and 10 bases separated the two germline ends. The CDR3 contains 14 residues. In germline, CDR1 is DFQATT, CDR2 SNEGSKA (reference sequence). The CDR3 coding sequence is TGCAGTGCTCGTGAGCGAGCGAACACCGGGGAGCTGTTTTTT. Amino acids: CSARERANTGELFF.

Within the sample, this clone is medium-sized. V is TRBV12-3 or TRBV12-4 and J is TRBJ2-7; D tentatively fits TRBD1 or TRBD2 (5 bases each). The CDR3 loop spans 18 amino acids. Between the trimmed V and J ends, which lost 2 bases and 4 bases, there was a span of 24 bases. The CDR3 nucleotides read TGTGCCAGCAGTTTACGATTCATTTGGGACGGAGGCCCGTACGAGCAGTACTTC. Translated: CASSLRFIWDGGPYEQYF.

At least ten counts were recorded for this clone. The rearrangement uses TRBV19 and TRBJ2-2, with 9 positions matching TRBD2. Trimming at V came to 7 bases and at J to 1 base, leaving 4 bases not matched to a gene. The germline V gene has CDR1 LNHDA and CDR2 SQIVND (reference sequence). CDR3 length: 15 amino acids. The DNA of the CDR3 is TGTGCCAGTATTGAACTAGCGGGGAACACCGGGGAGCTGTTTTTT. This translates into CASIELAGNTGELFF.

Ten or more counts support this clone. The chain links TRBV30 to TRBJ2-7; no firm D call. The germline V gene encodes CDR1 GTSNPN and CDR2 SVGIG (reference sequence). Trimming removed 2 bases at V and 4 bases at J, with 6 bases between. The CDR3 is made up of 11 amino acids. The CDR3 loop reads CAWSHGYEQYF. The CDR3 bases are TGTGCCTGGAGTCATGGATACGAGCAGTACTTC.